This entry lists 20 T cell receptor beta chains sequenced from one sample in a study of a mutant IDH1 vaccine in newly diagnosed glioma. Time point reported: week 5, during vaccination. Vaccination used 300 ug of mutant IDH1 20-mer peptide per dose, with topical imiquimod. The antigens these receptors bind are not known. Using immunoSEQ multiplex PCR, the repertoire was profiled, and TCRdb retains in-frame clones only, with some absent. Counted here are around 36,000 clones, just over 90% occurring once; the ten biggest clones make up over 2%. Here the sequenced sample was PBMCs, taken from a glioma patient whose treatment included an IDH1 peptide vaccine. These receptors all come from a man aged 50-59 years with glioma.

This clone was counted a single time. The chain couples TRBV4-3 to TRBJ2-3; TRBD2 is a possible D gene (5 bases). Germline CDR1 reads LGHNA; CDR2 reads YSLEER. This CDR3 has 16 residues. The V and J ends lost 4 bases and 1 base respectively, with 15 bases between them. DNA of the CDR3: TGCGCCAGCAGCCTTGGCGGCCTGGGAGGCACAGATACGCAGTATTTT. As protein: CASSLGGLGGTDTQYF.

The CDR3 coding sequence is TGCGCCAGCAGCTTGGCCACGGGCGGCGGGGAGCTGTTTTTT. This encodes CASSLATGGGELFF. The chain recombines TRBV5-1 with TRBJ2-2; D is ambiguous. The V gene lost 0 bases and the J gene lost 7 bases, with 10 bases spanning the gap. Germline assignment: CDR1 SGHRS and CDR2 YFSETQ. CDR3 length: 14 amino acids.

V and J are TRBV30 and TRBJ2-2; D call uncertain. CDR1 is GTSNPN, CDR2 SVGIG, per germline (reference sequence). The CDR3 covers 13 residues. V was clipped by 0 bases and J by 3 bases, with 5 bases between them. The CDR3 is CAWSVDDTGELFF. Written as DNA, the CDR3 is TGTGCCTGGAGTGTAGACGACACCGGGGAGCTGTTTTTT.

In its sample, this clone was seen once. The genes are TRBV10-2 and TRBJ2-7, with 7 bases matching TRBD1. From germline, CDR1 is WSHSY and CDR2 SAAADI. The CDR3 runs to 17 residues. The V gene end was trimmed by 0 bases and the J gene end by 3 bases; junction bases not matched to a gene: 11. As DNA, the CDR3 is TGCGCCAGCAGTGAGTCGAACAGGGGAAAGAGGTACTACGAGCAGTACTTC. It is translated as CASSESNRGKRYYEQYF.

A single count supports this clone. This rearrangement joins TRBV13 to TRBJ2-3, with D unresolved. Trimming removed 5 bases at V and 5 bases at J, with 8 bases between. The germline CDR1 and CDR2 sequences are PRHDT and FYEKMQ (reference sequence). This CDR3 contains 12 residues. The CDR3 spells CASSRQQDTQYF. The CDR3 nucleotides read TGTGCCAGCAGCCGACAACAAGATACGCAGTATTTT.

This clone has more than one count but fewer than ten. The V call is TRBV29-1, the J call TRBJ2-7; perhaps TRBD1 as D (5 bases). The V gene's germline CDR1 is SQVTM and CDR2 ANQGSEA. This CDR3 has 13 amino acids. V lost 7 bases and J lost 5, with 18 bases in between. The CDR3 sequence is CSAGFGRGNEQYF. In DNA form, the CDR3 reads TGCAGCGCCGGATTTGGAAGGGGAAACGAGCAGTACTTC.

This clone was recorded a few times. This rearrangement joins TRBV6-5 to TRBJ2-7; maybe TRBD2 (5 bases). Germline-derived CDR1 and CDR2 are MNHEY and SVGAGI. The CDR3 loop spans 16 amino acids. Deletions cut 0 bases from V and 2 bases from J, with 14 bases between. CDR3 amino acids: CASSYSRALQAYEQYF. In DNA form, the CDR3 reads TGTGCCAGCAGTTACTCGAGGGCTCTGCAGGCCTACGAGCAGTACTTC.

CDR3 amino acids: CSVDPGDGNTIYF. The DNA for the CDR3 is TGCAGCGTTGACCCGGGAGACGGAAACACCATATATTTT. The chain links TRBV29-1 to TRBJ1-3; D remains unclear. V was trimmed by 3 bases and J by 4 bases, leaving 10 bases between them. The germline CDR1 and CDR2 sequences are SQVTM and ANQGSEA. The CDR3 length is 13 residues.

Of note for this clone: The sample has other DNA sequences that encode this CDR3 too. The V gene is TRBV29-1, the J gene TRBJ2-1; 10 nucleotides line up with TRBD1. The CDR3 is made up of 13 amino acids. CDR1 is SQVTM and CDR2 is ANQGSEA in the germline V gene. The trim removed 4 bases at V and 3 bases at J, leaving 0 bases unmatched. The CDR3 DNA reads as TGCAGCGTTGGGACAGGGGGCTACAATGAGCAGTTCTTC. Translated, it gives CSVGTGGYNEQFF.

The CDR3 DNA follows: TGCGCCAGCAGCAGAGGGACAGCCCGACGGGAGACCCAGTACTTC. Amino acids: CASSRGTARRETQYF. The chain links TRBV5-1 to TRBJ2-5; 7 bases are shared with TRBD1. The CDR3 spans 15 residues. Germline V CDR1 and CDR2: SGHRS, YFSETQ. The V and J ends lost 4 bases and 5 bases, in that order; junction bases with no gene match: 11.

The chain is built from TRBV28 and TRBJ2-1; D call uncertain. The V and J ends lost 1 base and 8 bases respectively, with 3 bases between them. The length of the CDR3 is 11 residues. The germline V gene encodes CDR1 MDHEN and CDR2 SYDVKM. Here the CDR3 reads CASSLFYEQFF. As DNA, the CDR3 is TGTGCCAGCAGTTTATTCTATGAGCAGTTCTTC.

Here the CDR3 reads CASSTTQNTEAFF. Here the CDR3 DNA reads TGTGCCAGCTCCACGACACAAAACACTGAAGCTTTCTTT. V usage is TRBV18 and J usage is TRBJ1-1, with D unclear. Germline V lookup: CDR1 KGHSH, CDR2 LQKENI. The CDR3 totals 13 residues. Trimming cost V 6 bases and J 2 bases, with 10 bases left between them.

The CDR3 nucleotides are TGTGCCAGCAGCCAGGGTGGGGGGAGGGAGACCCAGTACTTC. It yields the protein CASSQGGGRETQYF. V gene TRBV7-2 combines with J gene TRBJ2-5, with TRBD2 as a possible D gene (6 bases). Germline loops: CDR1 SGHTA, CDR2 FQGNSA. Deletions cut 5 bases from V and 5 bases from J, with 15 bases between. The CDR3 has 14 amino acids.

This rearrangement joins TRBV29-1 to TRBJ2-7; 8 bases agree with TRBD1. Germline CDR1 is SQVTM and CDR2 is ANQGSEA. The V segment lost 7 bases and the J segment 2 bases; nucleotides outside the gene matches: 4. The CDR3 has 12 amino acids. The CDR3 region is CSAKQGAYEQYF. The CDR3 nucleotides are TGCAGCGCCAAACAGGGGGCCTACGAGCAGTACTTC.

This chain connects TRBV18 to TRBJ2-7, with a tentative D call TRBD1 (5 bases). This CDR3 contains 15 residues. V was pared by 2 bases and J by 3 bases, with 14 bases between. Per the germline V gene, CDR1 is KGHSH and CDR2 is LQKENI. CDR3 protein: CASSPGAQKIYEQYF. CDR3 bases: TGTGCCAGCTCACCAGGGGCACAGAAGATCTACGAGCAGTACTTC.

The gene calls are TRBV5-1 and TRBJ1-5; D gene ambiguous. V lost 4 bases, J lost 2 bases, and 13 bases lay in between. This CDR3 is 15 amino acids long. Germline loops: CDR1 SGHRS, CDR2 YFSETQ. For the CDR3, the DNA is TGCGCCAGCAGCCGGTCCCCCGGGGGCAATCAGCCCCAGCATTTT. Amino acids: CASSRSPGGNQPQHF.

Turning to this clone: This CDR3 is also generated by other DNA sequences in the sample. The chain joins TRBV5-1 to TRBJ2-7; TRBD1 aligns across 11 bases. CDR1 and CDR2 from the germline V gene are SGHRS and YFSETQ. This CDR3 region has 14 residues. V lost 3 bases, J lost 3 bases, and 2 bases stayed unmatched. CDR3 in amino acids: CASSSGTGGYEQYF. The CDR3 nucleotides read TGCGCCAGCAGCTCCGGGACAGGGGGCTACGAGCAGTACTTC. The variable domain in full, completed from reference TRBV5-1 and TRBJ2-7, reads KAGVTQTPRYLIKTRGQQVTLSCSPISGHRSVSWYQQTPGQGLQFLFEYFSETQRNKGNFPGRFSGRQFSNSRSEMNVSTLELGDSALYLCASSSGTGGYEQYFGPGTRLTVT.

This chain links TRBV20-1 with TRBJ2-7, with a possible D match to TRBD1 (6 bases). The CDR3 is made up of 11 amino acids. Trimming removed 5 bases from V and 3 bases from J, with 8 bases in between. In germline, CDR1 is DFQATT, CDR2 SNEGSKA (reference sequence). CDR3 sequence (DNA): TGCAGTGCTTCGGACAGCTACGAGCAGTACTTC. As protein: CSASDSYEQYF.

V and J are TRBV4-3 and TRBJ2-1; D uncertain. V lost 0 bases and J 10 bases, leaving 13 bases between the germline ends. Germline CDR1 and CDR2: LGHNA and YSLEER. There are 14 residues in the CDR3. The CDR3 reads CASSQELEELEQFF. The CDR3 nucleotides are TGCGCCAGCAGCCAAGAGCTAGAAGAGCTGGAGCAGTTCTTC.

This clone is a singleton in its sample. J is TRBJ2-1 and V is TRBV9, with TRBD2 identical over 10 bases. CDR1 SGDLS and CDR2 YYNGEE come from the germline V gene. The CDR3 extends over 18 amino acids. Trimming at V came to 3 bases and at J to 6 bases, leaving 15 bases not matched to a gene. The CDR3 reads CASSARAPLAGETNEQFF. CDR3 DNA: TGTGCCAGCAGCGCACGGGCACCTCTAGCGGGAGAGACCAATGAGCAGTTCTTC.